Below, 9 T cell receptor beta chains from the same sample are listed, as sequenced in a study of shared clonotypes between healthy human individuals. The assay was immunoSEQ multiplex PCR, and TCRdb's table has in-frame clones only and misses some. The top ten hold around 1.5% of the sample, which has about 1 million clones, about 74% seen once. Material: memory CD4+ T cells sorted from blood. Subset meaning: CD45RA-negative fraction. The source is a man aged 18 to 29 in good health.

This clone has more than one count but fewer than ten. The V and J genes are TRBV5-1 and TRBJ2-1, with 12 positions matching TRBD2. Germline CDR1 is SGHRS and CDR2 is YFSETQ. After removal of 4 bases from V and 6 bases from J, the junction contained 8 bases not matched to a gene. The CDR3 extends over 16 amino acids. The CDR3 DNA sequence: TGCGCCAGCAGCCCGGGGACTAGCGGGTTTTCCAATGAGCAGTTCTTC. Its translation is CASSPGTSGFSNEQFF.

V gene TRBV6-1 combines with J gene TRBJ1-1, with unresolved D. The CDR3 covers 11 residues. V was pared by 5 bases and J by 6 bases, with 7 bases between. CDR1 MNHNS and CDR2 SASEGT come from the germline V gene. CDR3 nucleotides: TGTGCCAGCAGTCCCGGGTCTGAAGCTTTCTTT. Encoded protein: CASSPGSEAFF.

The gene calls are TRBV13 and TRBJ1-4; perhaps TRBD1 as D (5 bases). The CDR3 spans 14 residues. Looked up from germline, CDR1 is PRHDT and CDR2 is FYEKMQ (reference sequence). Trimming shortened V by 0 bases and J by 7 bases, and 9 bases separated the two germline ends. This CDR3 reads CASSLGHTGEKLFF. The CDR3 DNA is TGTGCCAGCAGCTTAGGACACACAGGTGAAAAACTGTTTTTT.

This clone showed up just a few times. The chain uses TRBV5-1 and TRBJ2-1; 9 nucleotides line up with TRBD2. CDR1 and CDR2 (germline): SGHRS, YFSETQ. The V and J ends lost 1 base and 5 bases, in that order; junction bases with no gene match: 4. This CDR3 is 15 amino acids long. CDR3 sequence reads: CASSLRRLADNEQFF. The CDR3 DNA sequence: TGCGCCAGCAGCTTGAGGAGACTAGCGGACAATGAGCAGTTCTTC.

The chain is built from TRBV28 and TRBJ2-5; 8 nucleotides align to TRBD1. This CDR3 has 14 residues. CDR1 and CDR2 from the germline V gene are MDHEN and SYDVKM. Germline trimming cut 6 bases from V and 7 bases from J; bases unmatched to any gene: 10. The CDR3 bases are TGTGCCAGCAGAAAACAGGGGGTTCAGGGGACCCAGTACTTC. This translates into CASRKQGVQGTQYF. The variable domain in full, with the rest retrieved from reference TRBV28 and TRBJ2-5, is DVKVTQSSRYLVKRTGEKVFLECVQDMDHENMFWYRQDPGLGLRLIYFSYDVKMKEKGDIPEGYSVSREKKERFSLILESASTNQTSMYLCASRKQGVQGTQYFGPGTRLLVL.

The chain joins TRBV28 to TRBJ1-5; no firm D call. The germline gives CDR1 MDHEN, CDR2 SYDVKM. CDR3 length: 16 residues. V lost 6 bases and J 3 bases, leaving 18 bases between the germline ends. The CDR3 coding sequence is TGTGCCAGCAGCCCAGAGGAGGGAGGATTCAATCAGCCCCAGCATTTT. Protein product: CASSPEEGGFNQPQHF.

V gene TRBV7-2 combines with J gene TRBJ2-3; 9 nucleotides line up with TRBD1. The V gene's germline CDR1 is SGHTA and CDR2 FQGNSA. V lost 5 bases to trimming and J lost 3 bases; unmatched junction nucleotides: 6. The CDR3 loop spans 15 amino acids. The CDR3 nucleotides read TGTGCCAGCAGCCCCGAGGGACAGGGAACAGATACGCAGTATTTT. It specifies CASSPEGQGTDTQYF.

V and J are TRBV6-5 and TRBJ1-2; D uncertain. Germline V gene lookup returns CDR1 MNHEY and CDR2 SVGAGI. With 0 bases removed from V and 2 bases from J, the gap between germline ends came to 7 bases. This CDR3 spans 14 amino acids. The CDR3 sequence is CASSYSSQNYGYTF. The DNA of the CDR3 is TGTGCCAGCAGTTACTCGAGTCAGAACTATGGCTACACCTTC.

The chain uses TRBV5-1 and TRBJ2-3; 7 positions agree with TRBD1. Germline trimming cut 4 bases from V and 6 bases from J; bases unmatched to any gene: 8. Germline assignment: CDR1 SGHRS and CDR2 YFSETQ. This CDR3 spans 14 amino acids. CDR3 sequence: CASSKGQTADTQYF. CDR3 DNA sequence: TGCGCCAGCAGCAAGGGACAGACAGCCGATACGCAGTATTTT. Based on the CDR3 plus reference TRBV5-1 and TRBJ2-3, the full variable domain is KAGVTQTPRYLIKTRGQQVTLSCSPISGHRSVSWYQQTPGQGLQFLFEYFSETQRNKGNFPGRFSGRQFSNSRSEMNVSTLELGDSALYLCASSKGQTADTQYFGPGTRLTVL.